This TCR beta chain appears in the sequencing data of a study of CD8 T cells in ankylosing spondylitis. With respect to this clonotype: Its specificity is unknown.

This CDR3 has 15 amino acids. Germline CDR1 is SGHRS and CDR2 is YFSETQ. Trimming removed 2 bases from V and 1 base from J, with 12 bases in between. Generation of TCR beta libraries employed quantitative 5'-RACE incorporating molecular barcodes. TCRdb analysed the 5' RACE reads with MiXCR anew, one entry per CDR3 protein. The sample shows over 100,000 distinct CDR3 sequences, roughly 6.6% of them seen only once. Study results and limitations: The study looked at matched synovial fluid samples from ankylosing spondylitis patients. Disease-linked clones were reported to be significantly enriched there. In peripheral blood, disease-linked CD8+ clones occurred at relatively low frequencies.

This chain connects TRBV5-1 to TRBJ1-1; no reliable D call. The receptor was isolated from a male donor with ankylosing spondylitis or in good health (not recorded which). Sequences were obtained from blood, either unsorted or a sorted T cell fraction (not recorded which). The CDR3 region is CASSLGPSGNTEAFF. The CDR3 nucleotides read TGCGCCAGCAGCTTAGGACCTAGTGGGAACACTGAAGCTTTCTTT.